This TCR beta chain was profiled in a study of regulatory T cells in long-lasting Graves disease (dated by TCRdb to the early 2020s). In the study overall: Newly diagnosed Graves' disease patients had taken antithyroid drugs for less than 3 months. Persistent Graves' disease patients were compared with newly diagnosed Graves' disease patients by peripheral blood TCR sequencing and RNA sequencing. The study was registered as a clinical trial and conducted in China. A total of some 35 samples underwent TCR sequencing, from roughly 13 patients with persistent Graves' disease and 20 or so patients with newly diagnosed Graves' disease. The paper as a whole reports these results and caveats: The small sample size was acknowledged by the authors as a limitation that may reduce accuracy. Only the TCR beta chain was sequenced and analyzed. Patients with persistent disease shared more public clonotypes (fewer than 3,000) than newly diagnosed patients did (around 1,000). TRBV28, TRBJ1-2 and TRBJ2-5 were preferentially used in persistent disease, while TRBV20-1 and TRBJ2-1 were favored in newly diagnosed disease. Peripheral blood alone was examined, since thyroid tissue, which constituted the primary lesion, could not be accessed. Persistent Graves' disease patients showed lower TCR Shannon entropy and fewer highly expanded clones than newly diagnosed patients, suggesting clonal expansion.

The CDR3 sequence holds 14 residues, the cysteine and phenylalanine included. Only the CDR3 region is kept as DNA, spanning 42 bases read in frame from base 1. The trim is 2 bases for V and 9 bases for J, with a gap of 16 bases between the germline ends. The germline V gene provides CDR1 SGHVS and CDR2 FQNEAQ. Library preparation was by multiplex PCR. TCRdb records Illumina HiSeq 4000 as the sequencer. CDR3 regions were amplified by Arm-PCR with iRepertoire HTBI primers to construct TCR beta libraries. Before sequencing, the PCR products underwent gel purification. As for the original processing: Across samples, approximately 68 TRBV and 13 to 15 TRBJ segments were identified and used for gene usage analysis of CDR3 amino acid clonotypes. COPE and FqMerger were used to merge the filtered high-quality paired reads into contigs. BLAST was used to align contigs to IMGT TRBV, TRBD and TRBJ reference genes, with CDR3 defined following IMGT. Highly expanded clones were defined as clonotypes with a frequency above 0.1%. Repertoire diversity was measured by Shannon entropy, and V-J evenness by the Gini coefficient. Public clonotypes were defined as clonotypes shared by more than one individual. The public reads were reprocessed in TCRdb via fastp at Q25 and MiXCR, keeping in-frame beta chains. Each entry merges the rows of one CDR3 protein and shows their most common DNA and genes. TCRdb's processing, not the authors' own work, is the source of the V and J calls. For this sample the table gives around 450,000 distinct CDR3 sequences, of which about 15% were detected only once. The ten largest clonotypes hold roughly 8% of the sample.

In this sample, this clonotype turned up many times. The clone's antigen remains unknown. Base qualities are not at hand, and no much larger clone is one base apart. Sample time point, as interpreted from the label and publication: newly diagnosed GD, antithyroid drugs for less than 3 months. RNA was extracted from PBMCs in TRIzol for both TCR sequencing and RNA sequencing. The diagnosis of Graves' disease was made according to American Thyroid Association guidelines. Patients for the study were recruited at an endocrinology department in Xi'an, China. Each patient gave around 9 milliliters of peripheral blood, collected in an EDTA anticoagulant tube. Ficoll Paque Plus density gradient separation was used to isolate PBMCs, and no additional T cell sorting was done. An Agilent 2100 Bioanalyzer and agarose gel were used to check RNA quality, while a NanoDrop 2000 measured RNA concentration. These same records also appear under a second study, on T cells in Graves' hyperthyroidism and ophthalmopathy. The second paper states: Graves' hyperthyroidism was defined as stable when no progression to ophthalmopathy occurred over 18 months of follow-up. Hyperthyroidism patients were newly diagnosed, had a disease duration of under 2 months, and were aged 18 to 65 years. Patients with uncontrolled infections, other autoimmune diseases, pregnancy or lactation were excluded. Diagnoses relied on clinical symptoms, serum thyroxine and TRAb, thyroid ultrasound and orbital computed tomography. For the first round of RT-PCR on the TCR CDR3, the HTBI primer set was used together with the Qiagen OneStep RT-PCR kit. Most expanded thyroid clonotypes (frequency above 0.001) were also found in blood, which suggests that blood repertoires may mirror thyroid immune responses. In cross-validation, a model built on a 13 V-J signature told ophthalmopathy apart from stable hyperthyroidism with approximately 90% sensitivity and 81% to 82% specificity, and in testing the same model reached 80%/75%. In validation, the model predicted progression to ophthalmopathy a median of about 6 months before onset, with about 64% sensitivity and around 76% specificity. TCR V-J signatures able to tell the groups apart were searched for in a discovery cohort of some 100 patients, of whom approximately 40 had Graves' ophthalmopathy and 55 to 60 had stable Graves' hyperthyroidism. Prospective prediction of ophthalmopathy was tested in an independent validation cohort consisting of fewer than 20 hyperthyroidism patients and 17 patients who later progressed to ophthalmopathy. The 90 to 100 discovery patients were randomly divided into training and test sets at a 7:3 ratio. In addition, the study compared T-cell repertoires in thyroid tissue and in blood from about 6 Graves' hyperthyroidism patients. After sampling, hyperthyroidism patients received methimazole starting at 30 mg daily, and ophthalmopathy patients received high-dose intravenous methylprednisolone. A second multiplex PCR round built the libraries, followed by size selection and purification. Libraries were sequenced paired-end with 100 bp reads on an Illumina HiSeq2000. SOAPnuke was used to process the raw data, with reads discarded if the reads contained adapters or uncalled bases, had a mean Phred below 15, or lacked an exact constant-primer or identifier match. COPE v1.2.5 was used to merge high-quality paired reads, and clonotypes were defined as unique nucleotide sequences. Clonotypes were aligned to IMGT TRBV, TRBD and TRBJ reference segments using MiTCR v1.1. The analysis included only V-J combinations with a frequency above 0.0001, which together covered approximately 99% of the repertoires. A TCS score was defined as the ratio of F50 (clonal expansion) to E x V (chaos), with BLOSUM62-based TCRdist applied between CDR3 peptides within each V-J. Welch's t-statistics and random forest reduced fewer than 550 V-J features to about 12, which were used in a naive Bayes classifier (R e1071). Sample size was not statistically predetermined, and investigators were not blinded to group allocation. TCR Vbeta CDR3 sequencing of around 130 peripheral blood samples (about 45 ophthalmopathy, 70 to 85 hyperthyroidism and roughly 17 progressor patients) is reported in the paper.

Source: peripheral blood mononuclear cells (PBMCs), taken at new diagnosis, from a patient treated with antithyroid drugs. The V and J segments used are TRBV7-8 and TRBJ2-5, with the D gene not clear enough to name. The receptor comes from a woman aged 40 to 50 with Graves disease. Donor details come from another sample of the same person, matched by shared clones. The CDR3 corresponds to CASSLNGPLMAQYF. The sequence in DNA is TGTGCCAGCAGCTTAAATGGGCCCCTAATGGCCCAGTACTTC. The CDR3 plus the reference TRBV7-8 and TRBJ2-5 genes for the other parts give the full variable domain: GAGVSQSPRYKVAKRGQDVALRCDPISGHVSLFWYQQALGQGPEFLTYFQNEAQLDKSGLPSDRFFAERPEGSVSTLKIQRTQQEDSAVYLCASSLNGPLMAQYFGPGTRLLVL.